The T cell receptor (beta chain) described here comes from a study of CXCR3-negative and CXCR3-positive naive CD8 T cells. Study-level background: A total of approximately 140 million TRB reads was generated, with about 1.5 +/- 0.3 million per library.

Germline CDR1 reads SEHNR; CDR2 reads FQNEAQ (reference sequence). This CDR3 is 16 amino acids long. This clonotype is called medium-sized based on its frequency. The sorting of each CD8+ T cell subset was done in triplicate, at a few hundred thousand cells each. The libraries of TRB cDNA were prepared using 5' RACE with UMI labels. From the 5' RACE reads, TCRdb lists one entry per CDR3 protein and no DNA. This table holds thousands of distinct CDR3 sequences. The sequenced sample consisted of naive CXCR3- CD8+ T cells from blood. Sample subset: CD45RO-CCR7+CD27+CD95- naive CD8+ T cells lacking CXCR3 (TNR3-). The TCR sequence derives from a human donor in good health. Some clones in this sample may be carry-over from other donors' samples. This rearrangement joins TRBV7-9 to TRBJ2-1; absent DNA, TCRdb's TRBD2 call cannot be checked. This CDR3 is CASSSSGESSYNEQFF.